These 27 T cell receptor beta chains share one sample of origin, sequenced in a study of human T cells and chemical hapten exposure. The sample's time point: healthy volunteer bleed at 6 weeks. Unfractionated whole blood yielded the extracted total RNA. MiXCR, run by TCRdb on the RACE reads, gives a single entry per CDR3 protein. The sample includes more than 75,000 distinct CDR3 sequences, under 10% seen only once; the top ten take approximately 1.4%. The sequenced sample consisted of whole blood. These receptors all come from a male donor in good health. Some clones in this sample may be carry-over from other donors' samples.

This clonotype appeared a few times. The chain carries TRBV7-2 and TRBJ1-1; D gene unclear. V lost 5 bases and J lost 5, with 9 bases in between. Germline V gene sequence: CDR1 SGHTA, CDR2 FQGNSA. CDR3 size: 12 residues. This CDR3 is CASSPYGTEAFF. DNA of the CDR3: TGTGCCAGCAGCCCTTACGGAACTGAAGCTTTCTTT.

There are many counts of this clonotype. This chain connects TRBV10-3 to TRBJ1-3; no clear D. The ends were cut back, 2 bases at V and 0 bases at J, with 8 bases in the middle. Germline assignment: CDR1 ENHRY and CDR2 SYGVKD. CDR3 length: 15 amino acids. The chain's CDR3 is CAISEGLSSGNTIYF. The CDR3 nucleotides are TGTGCCATCAGTGAGGGACTGTCCTCTGGAAACACCATATATTTT.

The J gene is TRBJ2-1, the V gene TRBV15; the match to TRBD2 covers 16 bases. The V gene end was trimmed by 0 bases and the J gene end by 4 bases; junction bases not matched to a gene: 9. The CDR3 has 20 residues. Germline-derived CDR1 and CDR2 are LNHNV and YYDKDF (reference sequence). The CDR3: CATSRDPTGTSGRGYNEQFF. CDR3 in DNA: TGTGCCACCAGCAGAGATCCAACTGGGACTAGCGGGAGGGGTTACAATGAGCAGTTCTTC.

This clonotype was recorded a few times. V is TRBV20-1 and J is TRBJ2-7; 9 bases map to TRBD2. Germline loops: CDR1 DFQATT, CDR2 SNEGSKA (reference sequence). V trimming: 2 bases; J trimming: 0 bases; junction bases outside the gene matches: 2. The CDR3 spans 14 residues. CDR3 protein: CSARSSGSSYEQYF. In DNA, the CDR3 is TGCAGTGCTAGAAGTAGCGGGAGCTCCTACGAGCAGTACTTC.

At least ten counts were recorded for this clonotype. The chain couples TRBV12-3 or TRBV12-4 to TRBJ1-1; 7 positions agree with TRBD1. This CDR3 is 14 amino acids long. With 7 bases clipped from V and 1 base from J, the junction kept 6 bases outside the gene matches. The CDR3, as DNA: TGTGCCAGCAAGTCCGGGACAGAGAACACTGAAGCTTTCTTT. Protein product: CASKSGTENTEAFF.

This clonotype was detected many times. The V gene is TRBV20-1, the J gene TRBJ2-7; D call uncertain. The V end lost 0 bases, the J end lost 5 bases, and 11 bases lay between the germline ends. CDR3 length: 13 residues. CDR1 is DFQATT and CDR2 is SNEGSKA in the germline V gene (reference sequence). CDR3 protein: CSARDQPRDEQYF. The DNA for the CDR3 is TGCAGTGCTAGAGATCAGCCCCGAGACGAGCAGTACTTC.

As for this clonotype: Being one base from a much bigger clone, this may be a read error. A read error is likely, as this CDR3 ends without the conserved phenylalanine or tryptophan. V is TRBV7-9 and J is TRBJ2-5; D call uncertain. There are 10 residues in the CDR3. Trimming took off 8 bases at V and 5 bases at J, with 6 bases between the two ends. CDR1 and CDR2 from the germline V gene are SEHNR and FQNEAQ (reference sequence). This CDR3 reads CASQGETQYL. The DNA for the CDR3 is TGTGCCAGCCAAGGGGAGACCCAGTACCTC.

This clonotype was counted only a few times. J is TRBJ1-5 and V is TRBV12-3 or TRBV12-4, with 12 bases identical to TRBD1. With 6 bases clipped from V and 6 bases from J, the junction kept 6 bases outside the gene matches. This CDR3 contains 15 residues. The CDR3 coding sequence is TGTGCCAGCAGGCGGGGACAGGGGGCGGCTCAGCCCCAGCATTTT. This encodes CASRRGQGAAQPQHF.

This clonotype has a handful of counts. V and J are TRBV5-6 and TRBJ2-1; D remains ambiguous. The CDR3 is made up of 15 amino acids. V was cut by 2 bases and J by 0 bases, with 9 bases left in between. Germline V gives CDR1 SGHDT, CDR2 YYEEEE. CDR3 protein: CASSFVPTSYNEQFF. CDR3 bases: TGTGCCAGCAGCTTTGTCCCTACCTCCTACAATGAGCAGTTCTTC.

This clonotype was observed a handful of times. The rearrangement links TRBV2 to TRBJ1-5; D is uncertain. Germline-derived CDR1 and CDR2 are SNHLY and FYNNEI. The CDR3 is 13 residues long. V dropped 6 bases and J dropped 1 base, with 7 bases sitting between them. DNA of the CDR3: TGTGCCAGCAGGGGCAGGAGCAATCAGCCCCAGCATTTT. Its protein product is CASRGRSNQPQHF.

The chain is built from TRBV25-1 and TRBJ2-2; D not resolved. The CDR3 has 14 amino acids. From germline, CDR1 is MGHDK and CDR2 SYGVNS. Between the trimmed V and J ends, which lost 4 bases and 5 bases, there was a span of 11 bases. CDR3 sequence (DNA): TGTGCCAGCAGTGTTCGACCGACAACCGGGGAGCTGTTTTTT. Translation gives CASSVRPTTGELFF.

This clonotype was seen many times. V usage is TRBV28 and J usage is TRBJ2-2; 15 positions match TRBD2. The CDR3 has 19 amino acids. The trim removed 5 bases at V and 7 bases at J, leaving 14 bases unmatched. CDR1 and CDR2 from the germline V gene are MDHEN and SYDVKM. DNA of the CDR3: TGTGCCAGCAGTACCTCCTGGACTAGCGGGGGGGCTCATAGCGGGGAGCTGTTTTTT. Amino acid sequence: CASSTSWTSGGAHSGELFF.

The V call is TRBV20-1, the J call TRBJ2-7; 7 bases fit TRBD2. Trimming removed 5 bases from V and 1 base from J; junction bases left unmatched: 8. Germline assignment: CDR1 DFQATT and CDR2 SNEGSKA (reference sequence). The CDR3 has 14 residues. This CDR3 is CSARGTGLSYEQYF. DNA of the CDR3: TGCAGTGCTCGCGGGACGGGACTATCCTACGAGCAGTACTTC.

This clonotype showed up just a few times. The chain links TRBV3-1 to TRBJ1-2; possibly TRBD1 for D (5 bases). V lost 5 bases and J 7 bases, leaving 14 bases between the germline ends. There are 13 residues in the CDR3. Germline V gene sequence: CDR1 LGHDT, CDR2 YNNKEL (reference sequence). CDR3 loop: CASSWDSTIGYTF. CDR3 DNA: TGTGCCAGCAGCTGGGACTCCACTATTGGCTACACCTTC. Full variable domain (remainder filled in from reference TRBV3-1 and TRBJ1-2): DTAVSQTPKYLVTQMGNDKSIKCEQNLGHDTMYWYKQDSKKFLKIMFSYNNKELIINETVPNRFSPKSPDKAHLNLHINSLELGDSAVYFCASSWDSTIGYTFGSGTRLTVV.

This clonotype appeared many times. The chain is built from TRBV29-1 and TRBJ2-7; possible D gene TRBD2, 7 bases. V shed 6 bases and J shed 5 bases, with 17 bases lying between them. The CDR3 is 13 amino acids. Per the germline V gene, CDR1 is SQVTM and CDR2 is ANQGSEA. CDR3 coding DNA: TGCAGCGTCCTCACGGGGGGCCCGGACGAGCAGTACTTC. Translated, it gives CSVLTGGPDEQYF.

Ten or more counts support this clonotype. The chain couples TRBV14 to TRBJ2-3, with D perhaps matching TRBD1 (6 bases). Germline CDR1 SGHDN, CDR2 FVKESK. The germline V and J ends were trimmed by 4 bases and 2 bases, with 10 bases remaining between them. This CDR3 has 14 amino acids. The CDR3 DNA is TGTGCCAGCAGCCGACAGGACAACACAGATACGCAGTATTTT. Protein product: CASSRQDNTDTQYF.

This clonotype was found a few times. This sequence joins TRBV7-2 and TRBJ1-5; 7 bases are a match to TRBD1. The germline gives CDR1 SGHTA, CDR2 FQGNSA. The CDR3 covers 16 residues. Trimming removed 1 base from V and 4 bases from J; junction bases left unmatched: 7. CDR3 DNA sequence: TGTGCCAGCAGCTTAGTTCCAGGGGGGGGGAATCAGCCCCAGCATTTT. Encoded protein: CASSLVPGGGNQPQHF. Based on the CDR3 plus reference TRBV7-2 and TRBJ1-5, the full variable domain is GAGVSQSPSNKVTEKGKDVELRCDPISGHTALYWYRQSLGQGLEFLIYFQGNSAPDKSGLPSDRFSAERTGGSVSTLTIQRTQQEDSAVYLCASSLVPGGGNQPQHFGDGTRLSIL.

The chain has TRBV6-5 and TRBJ2-1; 8 bases match TRBD1. Trimming cost V 5 bases and J 3 bases; bases outside gene matches: 6. The CDR3 length is 15 residues. CDR1 is MNHEY and CDR2 is SVGAGI in the germline V gene. CDR3 nucleotide sequence: TGTGCCAGCAGTAGTGACAGGGGATTCTACAATGAGCAGTTCTTC. Protein: CASSSDRGFYNEQFF.

This clonotype was picked up a small number of times. The V and J genes are TRBV7-9 and TRBJ1-2; no clear D. CDR3 length: 12 residues. Germline-derived CDR1 and CDR2 are SEHNR and FQNEAQ (reference sequence). V shed 6 bases and J shed 6 bases, with 11 bases lying between them. CDR3 DNA: TGTGCCAGCAGTTATCAAGCGAATGGCTACACCTTC. Translation gives CASSYQANGYTF.

The V and J genes are TRBV25-1 and TRBJ2-7; D possibly matches TRBD1 or TRBD2 (6 bases each). Germline V gene sequence: CDR1 MGHDK, CDR2 SYGVNS. Between the trimmed V and J ends, which lost 3 bases and 0 bases, there was a span of 9 bases. The CDR3 contains 14 residues. CDR3: CASSDGGLSYEQYF. The CDR3 DNA sequence: TGTGCCAGCAGTGATGGGGGGCTCTCCTACGAGCAGTACTTC.

This clonotype showed up many times. This chain joins TRBV12-3 or TRBV12-4 and TRBJ2-3; 8 nucleotides line up with TRBD2. The CDR3 sequence is 14 residues long. The V segment lost 10 bases and the J segment 5 bases; nucleotides outside the gene matches: 11. CDR3 in DNA: TGTGCCACTTACCAGCGGGAGCGGGGAGATACGCAGTATTTT. This codes for CATYQRERGDTQYF.

This chain uses TRBV6-2 or TRBV6-3 with TRBJ1-1; D is uncertain. This CDR3 region has 13 residues. Germline-derived CDR1 and CDR2 are MNHEY and SVGEGT. V shed 1 base and J shed 2 bases, with 5 bases lying between them. This chain's CDR3 is CASSYWGNTEAFF. CDR3 sequence (DNA): TGTGCCAGCAGTTACTGGGGAAACACTGAAGCTTTCTTT.

This clonotype was found a few times. The chain has TRBV6-5 and TRBJ2-3; D might be TRBD1 (6 bases). V shed 10 bases and J shed 0 bases, with 14 bases lying between them. CDR3 size: 14 residues. Germline values: CDR1 MNHEY, CDR2 SVGAGI. The CDR3 region has the DNA TGTGCCATCGGACAGTTACATAGCACAGATACGCAGTATTTT. Its protein is CAIGQLHSTDTQYF.

This clonotype was observed a handful of times. V is TRBV6-2 or TRBV6-3 and J is TRBJ1-4; D may be TRBD1 (6 bases). The CDR3 is made up of 15 amino acids. Germline lookup yields CDR1 MNHEY and CDR2 SVGEGT. Trimming pared 2 bases from V and 8 bases from J, leaving 15 bases between. The CDR3 DNA reads as TGTGCCAGCAGTTACGCCGGGGGCATCGGGGAAAAACTGTTTTTT. Encoded protein: CASSYAGGIGEKLFF.

This clonotype came up a few times. The rearrangement uses TRBV25-1 and TRBJ2-7; TRBD2 aligns across 16 bases. Germline V gene sequence: CDR1 MGHDK, CDR2 SYGVNS. Losses at the gene ends were 5 bases for V and 6 bases for J; bases not matched to a gene: 7. This CDR3 contains 16 residues. CDR3: CASSTSGTSGRAEQYF. The CDR3 region has the DNA TGTGCCAGCAGTACCTCCGGGACTAGCGGGAGGGCCGAGCAGTACTTC.

The table lists this clonotype with many counts. The genes are TRBV2 and TRBJ2-2; possibly TRBD1 or TRBD2 for D (5 bases each). CDR1 and CDR2 from the germline V gene are SNHLY and FYNNEI. V was clipped by 10 bases and J by 0 bases, with 18 bases between them. CDR3 length: 16 amino acids. CDR3 sequence (DNA): TGTGCCACCCTCCCCGGCCGGGGCGCGAACACCGGGGAGCTGTTTTTT. It specifies CATLPGRGANTGELFF.

This clonotype was seen many times. The chain links TRBV5-5 to TRBJ2-3; D is unresolved. V was cut by 5 bases and J by 0 bases, with 10 bases left in between. The germline V gene encodes CDR1 SGHKS and CDR2 YYEKEE (reference sequence). The CDR3 runs to 14 residues. This CDR3 reads CASRFGSSTDTQYF. CDR3 nucleotides: TGTGCCAGCAGGTTCGGATCAAGCACAGATACGCAGTATTTT.